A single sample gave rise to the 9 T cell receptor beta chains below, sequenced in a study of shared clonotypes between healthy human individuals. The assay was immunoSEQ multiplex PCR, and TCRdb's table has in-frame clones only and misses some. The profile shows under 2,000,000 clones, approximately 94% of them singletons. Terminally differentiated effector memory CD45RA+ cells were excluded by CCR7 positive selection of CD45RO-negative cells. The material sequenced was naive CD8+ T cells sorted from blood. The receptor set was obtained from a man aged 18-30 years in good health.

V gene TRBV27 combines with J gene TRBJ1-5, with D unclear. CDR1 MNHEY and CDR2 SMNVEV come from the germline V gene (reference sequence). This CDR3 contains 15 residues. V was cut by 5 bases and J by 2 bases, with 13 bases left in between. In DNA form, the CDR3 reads TGTGCCAGCAGTCCGAACTCCCCGGGCAATCAGCCCCAGCATTTT. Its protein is CASSPNSPGNQPQHF.

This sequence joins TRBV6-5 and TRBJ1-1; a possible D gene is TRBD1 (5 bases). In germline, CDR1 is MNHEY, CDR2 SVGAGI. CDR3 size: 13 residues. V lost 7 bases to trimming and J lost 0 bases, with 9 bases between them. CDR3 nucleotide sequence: TGTGCCAGCAAAGACAGCATGAACACTGAAGCTTTCTTT. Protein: CASKDSMNTEAFF.

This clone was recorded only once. The CDR3 loop reads CASSLGAGGWEQYF. DNA for the CDR3: TGTGCCAGCAGTTTAGGGGCAGGGGGCTGGGAGCAGTACTTC. The gene calls are TRBV27 and TRBJ2-7, with TRBD1 identical over 8 bases. This CDR3 spans 14 amino acids. CDR1 is MNHEY, CDR2 SMNVEV, per germline (reference sequence). J lost 7 bases, V lost 2 bases, and 7 bases had no gene match.

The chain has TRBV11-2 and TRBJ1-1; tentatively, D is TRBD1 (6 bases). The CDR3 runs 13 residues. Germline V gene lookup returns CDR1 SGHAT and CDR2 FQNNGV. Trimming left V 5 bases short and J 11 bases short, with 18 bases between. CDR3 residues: CASSPPGEWAAFF. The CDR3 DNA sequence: TGTGCCAGCAGCCCTCCAGGGGAATGGGCGGCTTTCTTT.

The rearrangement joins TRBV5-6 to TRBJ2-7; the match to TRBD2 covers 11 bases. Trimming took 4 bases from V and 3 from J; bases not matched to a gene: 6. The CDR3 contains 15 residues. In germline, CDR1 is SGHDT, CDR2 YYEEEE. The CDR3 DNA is TGTGCCAGCAGCCCTGCCGGGACTAGCGGCTACGAGCAGTACTTC. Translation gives CASSPAGTSGYEQYF. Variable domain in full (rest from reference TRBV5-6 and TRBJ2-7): DAGVTQSPTHLIKTRGQQVTLRCSPKSGHDTVSWYQQALGQGPQFIFQYYEEEERQRGNFPDRFSGHQFPNYSSELNVNALLLGDSALYLCASSPAGTSGYEQYFGPGTRLTVT.

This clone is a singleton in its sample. CDR3 sequence: CARGRSGTDTQYF. CDR3 nucleotides: TGTGCCCGGGGCAGGTCCGGCACAGATACGCAGTATTTT. This chain links TRBV30 with TRBJ2-3; D is possibly TRBD1 or TRBD2 (5 bases each). Trimming left V 8 bases short and J 1 base short, with 13 bases between. The CDR3 sequence is 13 residues long. Germline assignment: CDR1 GTSNPN and CDR2 SVGIG (reference sequence).

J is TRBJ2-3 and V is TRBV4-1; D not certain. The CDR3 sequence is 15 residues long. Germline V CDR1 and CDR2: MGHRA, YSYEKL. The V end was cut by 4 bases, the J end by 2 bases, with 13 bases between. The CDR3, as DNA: TGCGCCAGCAGCCCCCTTTTGCGTTCCACAGATACGCAGTATTTT. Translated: CASSPLLRSTDTQYF.

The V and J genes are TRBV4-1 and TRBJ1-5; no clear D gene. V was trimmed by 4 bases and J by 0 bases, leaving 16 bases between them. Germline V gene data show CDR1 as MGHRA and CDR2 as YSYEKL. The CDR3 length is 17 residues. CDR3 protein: CASSPSGTDNSNQPQHF. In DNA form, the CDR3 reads TGCGCCAGCAGCCCGTCGGGAACAGACAATAGCAATCAGCCCCAGCATTTT.

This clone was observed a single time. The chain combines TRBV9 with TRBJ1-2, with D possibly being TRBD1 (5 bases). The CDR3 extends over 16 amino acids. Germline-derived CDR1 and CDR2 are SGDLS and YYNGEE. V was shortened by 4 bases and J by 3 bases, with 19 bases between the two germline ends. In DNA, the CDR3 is TGTGCCAGCAGCTTGACCGGGACGGACCCCGACTATGGCTACACCTTC. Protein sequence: CASSLTGTDPDYGYTF.